This T cell receptor (beta chain) appears in the sequencing data of a study of beta chain features in type 1 diabetes. The table lists this clone with a few counts. Antigen: not known. Reverse transcribing all isolated RNA meant expressed TCRB transcripts were sequenced. Clones were read by immunoSEQ multiplex PCR, and TCRdb kept only the in-frame ones, dropping some. The sample includes roughly 350,000 clones, 9.6% seen only once; the top ten take around 0.66%. Study observations and caveats: There was a moderate but significant shortening of TCRB CDR3s in all four CD4+ subsets of Type 1 diabetes patients.

The sequenced sample was central memory CD4+ T cells from blood. This sequence originates from a man aged 25 to 40 with type 1 diabetes.

CDR3 DNA sequence: TGTGCCAGCAGTGAAATTGCGGCTAGCGGGACCGGGGAGCTGTTTTTT. Its protein is CASSEIAASGTGELFF. The rearrangement joins TRBV25-1 to TRBJ2-2; 8 bases map to TRBD2. Germline V gene data show CDR1 as MGHDK and CDR2 as SYGVNS. After removal of 2 bases from V and 5 bases from J, the junction contained 7 bases not matched to a gene. The length of the CDR3 is 16 residues.